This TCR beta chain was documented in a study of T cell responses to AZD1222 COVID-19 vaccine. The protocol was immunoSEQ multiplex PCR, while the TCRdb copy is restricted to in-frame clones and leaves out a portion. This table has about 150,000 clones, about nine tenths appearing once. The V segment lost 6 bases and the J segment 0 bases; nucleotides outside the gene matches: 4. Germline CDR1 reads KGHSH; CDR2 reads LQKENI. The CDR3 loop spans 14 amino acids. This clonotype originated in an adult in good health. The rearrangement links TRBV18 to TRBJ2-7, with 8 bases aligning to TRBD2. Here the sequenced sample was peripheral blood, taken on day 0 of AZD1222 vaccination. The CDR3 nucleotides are TGTGCCAGCTCTTCGAGCGGGAGCTCCTACGAGCAGTACTTC. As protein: CASSSSGSSYEQYF.